The source of this T cell receptor beta chain is a study of siplizumab effects on memory and regulatory T cells. About this clone: Its target is not known.

Overall study results and limits: Naive T cells seemed more diverse than memory cells and seemed major alloresponse contributors.

The CDR3 is 13 amino acids. Trimming took 4 bases from V and 2 from J, leaving 9 bases between them. Germline V gene lookup returns CDR1 SGHNT and CDR2 YYREEE (reference sequence). Data came from immunoSEQ multiplex PCR; TCRdb stores just in-frame clones and leaves some out. Altogether approximately 75,000 clones are present, 93% being singletons, with the ten largest covering approximately 4.5%. The chain links TRBV5-4 to TRBJ1-2, with D maybe TRBD1 (5 bases). The sequence came from a human donor in good health. Sequences were obtained from CD8+ T cells sorted from blood. CDR3 bases: TGTGCCAGCAGCCCGGGACCGAACTATGGCTACACCTTC. Its translation is CASSPGPNYGYTF.